This T cell receptor beta chain is drawn from a study of chemoradiotherapy in HPV16-positive cancers. Study as a whole: Candidate HPV-specific clones and shared TCR motifs came from two HPV16-positive patients. Whole-study results and caveats: Non-HPV-specific T cells did not expand in tumors during treatment, whereas candidate HPV-specific clones and E7-related motifs did. For HPV16-positive patients, expanding HPV-responsive T cells associated with longer recurrence-free survival.

Data came from immunoSEQ multiplex PCR; TCRdb stores just in-frame clones and leaves some out. The top ten hold about 11% of the sample, which has some 910 clones, less than 90% seen once. A note on this clone: Its antigen remains unidentified.

This CDR3 has 15 residues. CDR1 is SGHDN, CDR2 FVKESK, per germline. V was cut by 1 base and J by 4 bases, with 13 bases left in between. Over chemoradiotherapy, repertoires were sampled more than once. The sample consisted of tumor tissue, taken from a patient who underwent chemoradiotherapy. This receptor was identified in a human donor with HPV-associated anogenital cancer. This chain links TRBV14 with TRBJ1-1; D may be TRBD1 (6 bases). The CDR3 sequence is CASSQVGGAATEAFF. The CDR3 bases are TGTGCCAGCAGCCAAGTAGGGGGGGCGGCCACTGAAGCTTTCTTT. Full variable domain (remainder filled in from reference TRBV14 and TRBJ1-1): EAGVTQFPSHSVIEKGQTVTLRCDPISGHDNLYWYRRVMGKEIKFLLHFVKESKQDESGMPNNRFLAERTGGTYSTLKVQPAELEDSGVYFCASSQVGGAATEAFFGQGTRLTVV.